One sample yielded the 8 T cell receptor beta chains listed below, sequenced in a study of blood T cell repertoires in COVID-19. Here immunoSEQ multiplex PCR was the method, and the copy in TCRdb shows in-frame clones only, minus some. The table records 250,000 to 300,000 clones, approximately 90% of them present only once. Sequencing used PBMCs or T cells enriched from blood (not recorded which). The receptors were gathered from a woman aged 40 to 55 with acute COVID-19.

On this clone itself: The junction and the germline gene differ at one end; a read error may be behind it. The V and J genes are TRBV19 and TRBJ1-4; 9 nucleotides agree with TRBD1. Looked up from germline, CDR1 is LNHDA and CDR2 is SQIVND (reference sequence). The CDR3 totals 14 residues. CDR3: CASSKQGAKEKLFF. For the CDR3, the DNA is TGTGCCAGTAGTAAACAGGGGGCTAAGGAAAAACTGTTTTTT.

This clone has only one observation. V usage is TRBV9 and J usage is TRBJ2-3; TRBD2 aligns across 10 bases. Germline V gene sequence: CDR1 SGDLS, CDR2 YYNGEE. This CDR3 is 16 amino acids long. V lost 0 bases and J lost 2; bases outside the gene matches: 3. The CDR3 loop reads CASSVDSGGTTDTQYF. The DNA for the CDR3 is TGTGCCAGCAGCGTAGATAGCGGGGGGACCACAGATACGCAGTATTTT.

The rearrangement joins TRBV10-2 to TRBJ1-5, with TRBD1 matching 8 bases. Germline V gene data show CDR1 as WSHSY and CDR2 as SAAADI. The CDR3 covers 14 residues. The V segment lost 4 bases and the J segment 2 bases; nucleotides outside the gene matches: 1. The CDR3 DNA reads TGCGCCAGCAGTGCAGGGGGCGGCAATCAGCCCCAGCATTTT. This encodes CASSAGGGNQPQHF.

This clone was observed a single time. The chain links TRBV4-3 to TRBJ2-2; TRBD1 is a possible D gene (5 bases). The CDR3 is 15 amino acids. The germline V gene encodes CDR1 LGHNA and CDR2 YSLEER. V was clipped by 4 bases and J by 5 bases, with 14 bases between them. CDR3 nucleotide sequence: TGCGCCAGCAGCCTGGGGCAGGGAAGGACCGGGGAGCTGTTTTTT. This sequence encodes CASSLGQGRTGELFF.

This chain connects TRBV5-1 to TRBJ2-2; no firm D call. Germline V gene lookup returns CDR1 SGHRS and CDR2 YFSETQ. Trimming cost V 2 bases and J 4 bases, with 9 bases left between them. The length of the CDR3 is 14 residues. For the CDR3, the DNA is TGCGCCAGCAGCTTCAGTGCTGGCACCGGGGAGCTGTTTTTT. Amino acids: CASSFSAGTGELFF.

CDR3 coding DNA: TGTGCCAGCAACCCCGACAGGGGTTCGCAGTATTTT. As protein: CASNPDRGSQYF. The chain carries TRBV12-3 or TRBV12-4 and TRBJ2-3; 8 bases are shared with TRBD1. With V trimmed by 7 bases and J by 10 bases, 7 bases remained unmatched. This CDR3 has 12 amino acids.

The CDR3 nucleotides read TGTGCCAGCGGGCCCTCCTACGAGCAGTACTTC. This encodes CASGPSYEQYF. The chain carries TRBV6-5 and TRBJ2-7; D gene uncertain. This CDR3 has 11 residues. Per germline, CDR1 MNHEY and CDR2 SVGAGI. The V gene lost 8 bases and the J gene lost 0 bases, with 5 bases spanning the gap.

The sample holds a few counts of this clone. V is TRBV2 and J is TRBJ2-7, with 10 bases matching TRBD1. This CDR3 comprises 14 residues. V shed 7 bases, J shed 0 bases, and the junction held 3 bases outside the gene matches. The germline V gene encodes CDR1 SNHLY and CDR2 FYNNEI. The CDR3 loop is CASKRTGGSYEQYF. The DNA of the CDR3 is TGTGCCAGCAAACGGACAGGGGGCTCCTACGAGCAGTACTTC.